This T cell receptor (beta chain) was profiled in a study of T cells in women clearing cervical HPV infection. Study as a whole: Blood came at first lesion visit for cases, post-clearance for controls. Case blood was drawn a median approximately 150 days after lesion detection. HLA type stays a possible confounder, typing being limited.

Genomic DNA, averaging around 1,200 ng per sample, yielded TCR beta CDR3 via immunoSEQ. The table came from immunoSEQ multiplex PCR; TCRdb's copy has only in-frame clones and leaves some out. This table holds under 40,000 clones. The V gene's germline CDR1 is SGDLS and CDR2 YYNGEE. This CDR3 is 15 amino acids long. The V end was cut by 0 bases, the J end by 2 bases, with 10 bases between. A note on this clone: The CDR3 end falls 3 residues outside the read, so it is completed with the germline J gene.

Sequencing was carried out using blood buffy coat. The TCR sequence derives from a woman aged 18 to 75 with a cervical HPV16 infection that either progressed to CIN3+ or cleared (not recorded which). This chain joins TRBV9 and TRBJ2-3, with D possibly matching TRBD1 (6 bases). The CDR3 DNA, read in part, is TGTGCCAGCAGCGTAGGAGGACAGCTCACAGATACG. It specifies CASSVGGQLTDT. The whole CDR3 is CASSVGGQLTDTQYF.